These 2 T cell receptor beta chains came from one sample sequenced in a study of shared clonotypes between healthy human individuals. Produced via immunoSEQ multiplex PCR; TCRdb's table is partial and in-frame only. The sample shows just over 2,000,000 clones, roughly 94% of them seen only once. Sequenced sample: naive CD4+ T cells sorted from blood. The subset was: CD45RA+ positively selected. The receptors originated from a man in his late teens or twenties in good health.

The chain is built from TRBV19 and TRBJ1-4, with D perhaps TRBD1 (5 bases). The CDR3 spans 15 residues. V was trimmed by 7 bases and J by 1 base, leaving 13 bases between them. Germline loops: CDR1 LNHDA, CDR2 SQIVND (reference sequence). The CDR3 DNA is TGTGCCAGTAAGGAACAGGACCAAACTAATGAAAAACTGTTTTTT. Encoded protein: CASKEQDQTNEKLFF.

CDR3 bases: TGTGCCAGCAGTGAAGCGGACAGGGATGAAAAACTGTTTTTT. It is translated as CASSEADRDEKLFF. V usage is TRBV6-1 and J usage is TRBJ1-4; TRBD1 matches 8 bases. The germline gives CDR1 MNHNS, CDR2 SASEGT. This CDR3 has 14 amino acids. V was clipped by 0 bases and J by 6 bases; unmatched bases: 0.